These 5 T cell receptor beta chains came from one sample sequenced in a study of Ad26.COV2.S vaccination and SARS-CoV-2 variants (dated by TCRdb to about 2021). The treatment or condition label, as the study defines it: roughly 18 received Ad26.COV2.S at low or high dose, single or two shots; 5 received placebo; per-sample allocation not given. For vaccine and placebo recipients, the sequenced repertoires came from samples collected on day 63 after the first injection. The library was built by means of the immunoSEQ multiplex PCR assay. The immuneACCESS repertoire file appears here via TCRdb, limited to in-frame rearrangements. These files lack a portion of the clones; in checked studies, under half of the deficit traces to unresolved V genes, and the cause of the others is not known. A total of hundreds of thousands of clones appear in this sample, more than 70% of them only once. Approximately 1.5% of the sample belongs to the ten largest clones.

The sample was peripheral blood, taken in a trial of Ad26.COV2.S vaccine versus placebo. These receptors were collected from a person between 18 and 65 years old who received the Ad26.COV2.S COVID-19 vaccine or a placebo.

V and J are TRBV6-5 and TRBJ1-1; 8 bases map to TRBD1. V trimming: 7 bases; J trimming: 5 bases; junction bases outside the gene matches: 9. Germline CDR1 MNHEY, CDR2 SVGAGI. The CDR3 covers 14 residues. This chain's CDR3 is CASNRDRGHTEAFF. The CDR3 DNA reads as TGTGCCAGCAACCGCGACAGGGGACATACTGAAGCTTTCTTT.

The genes are TRBV14 and TRBJ2-7; D gene unclear. Germline CDR1 reads SGHDN; CDR2 reads FVKESK. Trimming took off 4 bases at V and 3 bases at J, with 7 bases between the two ends. There are 12 residues in the CDR3. The CDR3 DNA reads as TGTGCCAGCAGCCGCGGCGTCTACGAGCAGTACTTC. Protein product: CASSRGVYEQYF.

The gene calls are TRBV15 and TRBJ2-2, with D possibly TRBD1 on 5 matching bases. The CDR3 has 16 residues. Germline assignment: CDR1 LNHNV and CDR2 YYDKDF (reference sequence). V was pared by 0 bases and J by 5 bases, with 13 bases between. CDR3 loop: CATSRDKAQGTGELFF. Here the CDR3 DNA reads TGTGCCACCAGCAGAGATAAAGCCCAGGGTACCGGGGAGCTGTTTTTT. The whole variable domain, remainder taken from reference TRBV15 and TRBJ2-2, is DAMVIQNPRYQVTQFGKPVTLSCSQTLNHNVMYWYQQKSSQAPKLLFHYYDKDFNNEADTPDNFQSRRPNTSFCFLDIRSPGLGDTAMYLCATSRDKAQGTGELFFGEGSRLTVL.

In its sample, this clone was seen once. The chain uses TRBV15 and TRBJ2-7, with 8 bases matching TRBD2. Trimming removed 0 bases from V and 5 bases from J; junction bases left unmatched: 0. Germline V CDR1 and CDR2: LNHNV, YYDKDF (reference sequence). The CDR3 consists of 13 residues. CDR3 region: CATSRDSGNEQYF. The DNA of the CDR3 is TGTGCCACCAGCAGAGATAGCGGGAACGAGCAGTACTTC.

This clone was recorded only once. The rearrangement uses TRBV3-1 (or the pseudogene TRBV3-2) and TRBJ1-2, with 9 bases that match TRBD1. The CDR3 extends over 14 amino acids. Germline CDR1 reads LGHDT; CDR2 reads YNNKEL (reference sequence). Losses at the gene ends were 4 bases for V and 6 bases for J; bases not matched to a gene: 6. The CDR3 protein is CASSLPGQGDGYTF. The CDR3 coding sequence is TGTGCCAGCAGCCTTCCGGGACAGGGTGATGGCTACACCTTC.